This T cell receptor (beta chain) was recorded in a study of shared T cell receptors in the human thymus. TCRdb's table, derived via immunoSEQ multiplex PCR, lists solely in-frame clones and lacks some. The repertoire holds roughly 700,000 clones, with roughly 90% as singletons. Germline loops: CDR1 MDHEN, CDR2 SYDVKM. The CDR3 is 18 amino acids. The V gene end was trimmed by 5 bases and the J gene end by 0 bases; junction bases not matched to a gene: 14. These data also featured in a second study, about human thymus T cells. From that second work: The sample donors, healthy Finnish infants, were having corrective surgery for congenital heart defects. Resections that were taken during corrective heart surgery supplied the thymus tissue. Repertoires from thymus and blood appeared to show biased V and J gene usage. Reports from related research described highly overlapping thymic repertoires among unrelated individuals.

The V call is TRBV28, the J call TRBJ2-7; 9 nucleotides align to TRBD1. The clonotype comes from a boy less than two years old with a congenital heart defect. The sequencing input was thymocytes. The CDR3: CASSPLPPDRGVSYEQYF. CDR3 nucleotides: TGTGCCAGCAGTCCACTACCACCCGACAGGGGGGTCTCCTACGAGCAGTACTTC.